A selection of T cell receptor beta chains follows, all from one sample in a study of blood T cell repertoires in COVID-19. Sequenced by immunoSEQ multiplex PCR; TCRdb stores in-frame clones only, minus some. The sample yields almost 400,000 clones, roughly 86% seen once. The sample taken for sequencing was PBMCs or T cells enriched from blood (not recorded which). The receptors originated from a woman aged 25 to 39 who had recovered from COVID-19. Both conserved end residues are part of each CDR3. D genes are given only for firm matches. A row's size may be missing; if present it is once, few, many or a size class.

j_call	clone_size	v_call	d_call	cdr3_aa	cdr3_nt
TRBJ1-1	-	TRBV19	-	CASSISGVGGTEAFF	TGTGCCAGTAGTATATCCGGGGTTGGCGGCACTGAAGCTTTCTTT
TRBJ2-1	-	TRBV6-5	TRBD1	CASSSGQGSDEQFF	TGTGCCAGCAGTTCTGGACAGGGTAGCGATGAGCAGTTCTTC
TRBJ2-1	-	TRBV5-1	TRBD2	CASSSTSGSLNEQFF	TGCGCCAGCAGCTCCACTAGCGGGAGTCTCAATGAGCAGTTCTTC
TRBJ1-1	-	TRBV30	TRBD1	CAWSPLPQGAKRSTEAFF	TGTGCCTGGAGTCCCCTCCCACAGGGGGCGAAGAGGAGCACTGAAGCTTTCTTT
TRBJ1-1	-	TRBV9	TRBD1	CASNAPGGMDTEAFF	TGTGCCAGCAACGCCCCAGGGGGCATGGACACTGAAGCTTTCTTT
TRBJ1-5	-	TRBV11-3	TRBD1	CASSSRRLRQGSNQPQHF	TGTGCCAGCAGCTCGCGACGACTCCGACAGGGTAGTAATCAGCCCCAGCATTTT
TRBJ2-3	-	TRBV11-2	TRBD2	CASSPGTSGSNTQYF	TGTGCCAGCAGCCCCGGGACTAGCGGGAGTAATACGCAGTATTTT
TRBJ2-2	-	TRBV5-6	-	CASSTRQVRDTGELFF	TGTGCCAGCAGCACCCGACAGGTGCGAGACACCGGGGAGCTGTTTTTT
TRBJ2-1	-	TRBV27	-	CASSLDYYNEQFF	TGTGCCAGCAGTTTAGACTACTACAATGAGCAGTTCTTC
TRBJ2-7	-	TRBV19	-	CASSITDSSYEQYF	TGTGCCAGTAGTATAACCGACTCCTCCTACGAGCAGTACTTC
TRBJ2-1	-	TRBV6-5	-	CASNPTGTPGEQFF	TGTGCCAGCAACCCCACTGGGACACCCGGTGAGCAGTTCTTC
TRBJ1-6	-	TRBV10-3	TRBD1	CAISEGDRAAPLHF	TGTGCCATCAGTGAGGGGGACAGAGCGGCACCCCTCCACTTT
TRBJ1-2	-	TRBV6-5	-	CASSYLYREEGYTF	TGTGCCAGCAGTTACTTGTACAGGGAAGAAGGCTACACCTTC
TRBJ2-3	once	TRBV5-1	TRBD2	CASSASAVGLAGRDTQYF	TGCGCCAGCAGCGCGTCTGCGGTTGGACTAGCGGGTCGAGATACGCAGTATTTT
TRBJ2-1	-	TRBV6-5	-	CASSYGPTWFF	TGTGCCAGCAGTTACGGGCCCACCTGGTTCTTC
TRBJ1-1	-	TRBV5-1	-	CASSQRATGREAFF	TGCGCCAGCAGCCAACGAGCAACAGGGCGTGAAGCTTTCTTT
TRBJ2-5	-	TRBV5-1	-	CASSRGWEETQYF	TGCGCCAGCTCCAGGGGTTGGGAAGAGACCCAGTACTTC
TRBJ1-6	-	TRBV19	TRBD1	CASSTRDSYNSPLHF	TGTGCCAGTAGTACCCGGGACAGCTATAATTCACCCCTCCACTTT
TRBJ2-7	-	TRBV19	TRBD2	CASSIRPTGTSGSYEQYF	TGTGCCAGTAGTATACGGCCAACCGGGACTAGCGGGAGTTACGAGCAGTACTTC
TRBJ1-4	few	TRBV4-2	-	CASSQRGATNEKLFF	TGTGCCAGCAGCCAGCGGGGGGCAACTAATGAAAAACTGTTTTTT
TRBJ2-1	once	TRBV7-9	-	CASSLLQYNEQFF	TGTGCCAGCAGCCTATTACAGTACAATGAGCAGTTCTTC
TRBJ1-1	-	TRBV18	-	CASSQRGGITEAFF	TGTGCCAGCTCTCAAAGGGGGGGGATCACTGAAGCTTTCTTT
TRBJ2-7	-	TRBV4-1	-	CASSQSGMGYEQYF	TGCGCCAGCAGCCAATCAGGGATGGGGTACGAGCAGTACTTC
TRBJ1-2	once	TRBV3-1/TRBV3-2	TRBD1	CASSQGTGGYGYTF	TGTGCCAGCAGCCAAGGGACAGGGGGCTATGGCTACACCTTC
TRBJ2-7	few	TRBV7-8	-	CASSLGVGTPYEQYF	TGTGCCAGCAGCTTAGGTGTGGGGACACCCTACGAGCAGTACTTC
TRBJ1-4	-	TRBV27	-	CASSTFGEKLFF	TGTGCCAGCAGCACGTTCGGTGAAAAACTGTTTTTT
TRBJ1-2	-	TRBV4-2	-	CASSQDSLNRDGYTF	TGTGCCAGCAGCCAAGATTCATTAAACAGAGATGGCTACACCTTC
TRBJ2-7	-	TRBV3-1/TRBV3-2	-	CASSQDVSSYEQYF	TGTGCCAGCAGCCAAGACGTTAGCTCCTACGAGCAGTACTTC
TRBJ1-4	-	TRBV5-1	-	CASSLADRMREKLFF	TGCGCCAGCAGCTTGGCAGACAGAATGCGCGAAAAACTGTTTTTT
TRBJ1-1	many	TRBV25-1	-	CASSDIYLGAFF	TGTGCCAGCAGTGATATATACCTCGGGGCTTTCTTT
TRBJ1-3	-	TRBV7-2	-	CASSPIPGHMGNTIYF	TGTGCCAGCAGCCCGATTCCGGGACATATGGGAAACACCATATATTTT
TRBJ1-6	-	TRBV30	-	CAWSAGSPLHF	TGTGCCTGGAGTGCGGGGAGTCCCCTCCACTTT